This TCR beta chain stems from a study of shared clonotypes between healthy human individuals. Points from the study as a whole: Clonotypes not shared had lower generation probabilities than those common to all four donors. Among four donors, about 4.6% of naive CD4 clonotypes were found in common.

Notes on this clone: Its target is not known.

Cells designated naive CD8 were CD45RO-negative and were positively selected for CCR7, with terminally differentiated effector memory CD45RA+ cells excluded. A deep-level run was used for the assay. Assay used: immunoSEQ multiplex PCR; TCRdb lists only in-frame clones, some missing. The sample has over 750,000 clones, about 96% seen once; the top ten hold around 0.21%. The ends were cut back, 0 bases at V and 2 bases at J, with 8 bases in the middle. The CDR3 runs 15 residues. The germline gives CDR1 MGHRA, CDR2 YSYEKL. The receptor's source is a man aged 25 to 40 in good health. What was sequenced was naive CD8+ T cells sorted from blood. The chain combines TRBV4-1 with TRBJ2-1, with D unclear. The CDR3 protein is CASSQDAAAYNEQFF. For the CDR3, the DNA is TGCGCCAGCAGCCAAGATGCTGCTGCCTACAATGAGCAGTTCTTC.